The next 11 T cell receptor beta chains were all read from a single sample in a study of cytomegalovirus exposure and HLA in healthy donors (dated by TCRdb to the late 2010s). Libraries came from the immunoSEQ multiplex PCR assay. The multiplex PCR relied on a mix of 60 forward primers for TCR Vbeta segments and 13 reverse primers for TCR Jbeta segments. Sourced from immuneACCESS, this table was stored by TCRdb with only in-frame sequences that have V and J called. A share of the clones is absent; for the studies checked, an unresolved V gene accounts for under half, and the remainder has no known explanation. The sample table lists 150,000 to 200,000 clones, about 81% of them with a count of one. The ten largest make up 2% to 2.5% of the sample. Sequenced input: PBMCs. These receptors came from a woman aged 30 to 39 in good health and CMV-seronegative.

The chain recombines TRBV2 with TRBJ1-4; D is unresolved. The germline V and J ends were trimmed by 7 bases and 8 bases, with 17 bases remaining between them. Germline V lookup: CDR1 SNHLY, CDR2 FYNNEI. The CDR3 is 14 residues long. In nucleotides, the CDR3 is TGTGCCAGCACCCCTGACTACAGCGGAGAAAAACTGTTTTTT. It yields the protein CASTPDYSGEKLFF.

The rearrangement links TRBV27 to TRBJ1-2; the D gene is possibly TRBD1 (6 bases). The ends were cut back, 4 bases at V and 7 bases at J, with 10 bases in the middle. The CDR3 covers 12 residues. Germline CDR1 reads MNHEY; CDR2 reads SMNVEV (reference sequence). This chain's CDR3 is CASSSNRAGYTF. The DNA for the CDR3 is TGTGCCAGCAGTTCGAACAGGGCTGGCTACACCTTC.

The chain carries TRBV7-9 and TRBJ2-3, with 9 bases matching TRBD1. Trimming removed 4 bases from V and 2 bases from J; junction bases left unmatched: 10. Germline CDR1 SEHNR, CDR2 FQNEAQ (reference sequence). This CDR3 region has 17 residues. The CDR3 reads CASSSGQGPAPTDTQYF. In nucleotides, the CDR3 is TGTGCCAGCAGCTCTGGACAGGGGCCGGCGCCCACAGATACGCAGTATTTT.

This clone was seen more than once but under ten times. The chain recombines TRBV15 with TRBJ1-5, with a possible D match to TRBD1 (5 bases). This CDR3 is 15 amino acids long. Trimming cost V 1 base and J 5 bases, with 12 bases left between them. Germline V CDR1 and CDR2: LNHNV, YYDKDF (reference sequence). This chain's CDR3 is CATSRGLGDYQPQHF. The DNA for the CDR3 is TGTGCCACCAGCAGAGGATTGGGGGACTATCAGCCCCAGCATTTT.

Details on this clone: Other nucleotide sequences in the sample specify the same CDR3. The chain couples TRBV4-1 to TRBJ2-7; no definite D call. The CDR3 totals 13 residues. With 0 bases removed from V and 3 bases from J, the gap between germline ends came to 6 bases. Germline lookup yields CDR1 MGHRA and CDR2 YSYEKL. CDR3 coding DNA: TGCGCCAGCAGCCAAGATCGCGGCTACGAGCAGTACTTC. Translated: CASSQDRGYEQYF.

The chain combines TRBV5-8 with TRBJ1-1; TRBD1 might be the D (6 bases). Germline assignment: CDR1 SGHTS and CDR2 YDEGEE. The ends were cut back, 9 bases at V and 0 bases at J, with 9 bases in the middle. The CDR3 runs 12 residues. The CDR3 here is CAITGLNTEAFF. DNA for the CDR3: TGTGCCATTACAGGGCTGAACACTGAAGCTTTCTTT.

V usage is TRBV19 and J usage is TRBJ2-5; 7 positions agree with TRBD1. V gave up 5 bases and J gave up 7 bases; unmatched junction bases: 10. The CDR3 runs to 14 residues. The V gene's germline CDR1 is LNHDA and CDR2 SQIVND (reference sequence). DNA of the CDR3: TGTGCCAGTAGTTGGGACAGTCACGAGGGGACCCAGTACTTC. It is translated as CASSWDSHEGTQYF.

This chain links TRBV2 with TRBJ2-3; 7 bases line up with TRBD2. The CDR3 sequence is 14 residues long. Germline assignment: CDR1 SNHLY and CDR2 FYNNEI. The V segment lost 6 bases and the J segment 1 base; nucleotides outside the gene matches: 4. CDR3 sequence reads: CASSPLAGTDTQYF. The CDR3, as DNA: TGTGCCAGCAGCCCCCTAGCGGGCACAGATACGCAGTATTTT.

The CDR3 DNA reads TGTGCCAGCAGTGGGCAGGGAGGAAACACTGAAGCTTTCTTT. As protein: CASSGQGGNTEAFF. The chain has TRBV2 and TRBJ1-1; tentatively, D is TRBD1 (5 bases). The CDR3 runs to 14 residues. The V and J ends lost 4 bases and 2 bases respectively, with 11 bases between them. CDR1 and CDR2 (germline): SNHLY, FYNNEI.

The V and J genes are TRBV7-9 and TRBJ1-4; 7 bases map to TRBD1. The CDR3 sequence is 15 residues long. V gave up 3 bases and J gave up 4 bases; unmatched junction bases: 5. Germline V gene data show CDR1 as SEHNR and CDR2 as FQNEAQ (reference sequence). In DNA, the CDR3 is TGTGCCAGCAGCTTCCGACAGGGACTTAATGAAAAACTGTTTTTT. Residues: CASSFRQGLNEKLFF. Drawing the rest from reference TRBV7-9 and TRBJ1-4, the complete variable domain is DTGVSQNPRHKITKRGQNVTFRCDPISEHNRLYWYRQTLGQGPEFLTYFQNEAQLEKSRLLSDRFSAERPKGSFSTLEIQRTEQGDSAMYLCASSFRQGLNEKLFFGSGTQLSVL.

This clone was counted a single time. The chain has TRBV19 and TRBJ2-7, with 8 bases aligning to TRBD1. This CDR3 spans 13 amino acids. Trimming at V came to 5 bases and at J to 4 bases, leaving 4 bases not matched to a gene. Germline V gene data show CDR1 as LNHDA and CDR2 as SQIVND (reference sequence). The CDR3 DNA is TGTGCCAGTAGTCTCGACAGGGGATACGAGCAGTACTTC. It is translated as CASSLDRGYEQYF.